The clone carrying this T cell receptor (beta chain) was observed a handful of times. No antigen is known for it. This sample was included in a study of T-cell memory formation after mild COVID-19. Study results and caveats: CD4+ contracting clones were mainly CM and EM; CD8+ ones, EMRA. Pre-infection memory carried some responding clones, suggesting that cross-reactive memory joined.

TCRdb itself ran the 5' RACE reads through MiXCR, one entry per CDR3 protein. The table shows 180,000 or so distinct CDR3 sequences, with 15% to 20% occurring only once. Germline CDR1 SEHNR, CDR2 FQNEAQ (reference sequence). V was pared by 2 bases and J by 6 bases, with 16 bases between. The CDR3 length is 16 residues. The sequenced sample was PBMCs or a T cell subset sorted from them (not recorded which). The TCR originated in an adult woman who had mild COVID-19 (a few samples of this study predate the infection). Cell type and time point are not known. The chain links TRBV7-9 to TRBJ2-2, with D perhaps given as TRBD1 or TRBD2 (5 bases each). The DNA for the CDR3 is TGTGCCAGCAGCTTAAGAGGCGTGGTGGGACCCGGGGAGCTGTTTTTT. Protein product: CASSLRGVVGPGELFF.